One sample yielded the 9 T cell receptor beta chains listed below, sequenced in a study of cytomegalovirus exposure and HLA in healthy donors. Researchers ran the PCR with 60 Vbeta and 13 Jbeta primers. Here immunoSEQ multiplex PCR was the method, and the copy in TCRdb shows in-frame clones only, minus some. There are roughly 220,000 clones in the sample; 80% to 85% occur only once, and 2.7% lies in the top ten. Sequenced sample: PBMCs. The receptor source for this set is a woman in her thirties or forties in good health and CMV-seronegative.

V and J are TRBV7-9 and TRBJ2-1; D might be TRBD1 (5 bases). Per the germline V gene, CDR1 is SEHNR and CDR2 is FQNEAQ (reference sequence). CDR3 length: 11 amino acids. V was cut by 5 bases and J by 11 bases, with 10 bases left in between. CDR3 amino acids: CASSQQGQQFF. CDR3 coding DNA: TGTGCCAGCAGCCAGCAGGGCCAGCAGTTCTTC.

This clone has a handful of counts. V is TRBV19 and J is TRBJ1-1; D uncertain. The CDR3 runs 15 residues. Germline-derived CDR1 and CDR2 are LNHDA and SQIVND (reference sequence). Between the trimmed V and J ends, which lost 6 bases and 2 bases, there was a span of 16 bases. CDR3: CASRPAHTSNTEAFF. DNA of the CDR3: TGTGCCAGTAGGCCAGCGCATACGAGCAACACTGAAGCTTTCTTT.

The chain joins TRBV4-1 to TRBJ2-1; 8 positions agree with TRBD2. The CDR3 covers 15 residues. Trimming cost V 1 base and J 3 bases; bases outside gene matches: 2. Germline CDR1 MGHRA, CDR2 YSYEKL. The CDR3 nucleotides are TGCGCCAGCAGCCAAGTTGGGACTAGCTACAATGAGCAGTTCTTC. Translated, it gives CASSQVGTSYNEQFF.

This clone was recorded a few times. This rearrangement joins TRBV19 to TRBJ2-1, with 11 nucleotides matching TRBD2. Germline V lookup: CDR1 LNHDA, CDR2 SQIVND (reference sequence). The CDR3 extends over 16 amino acids. V lost 7 bases, J lost 7 bases, and 12 bases stayed unmatched. The CDR3 protein is CASTRISGRGRNEQFF. DNA for the CDR3: TGTGCCAGTACCAGGATTAGCGGGAGGGGAAGGAATGAGCAGTTCTTC.

The chain employs TRBV27 and TRBJ2-7; D perhaps matches TRBD2 (5 bases). V was pared by 5 bases and J by 2 bases, with 13 bases between. Germline CDR1 is MNHEY and CDR2 is SMNVEV (reference sequence). This CDR3 comprises 14 residues. The CDR3 DNA sequence: TGTGCCAGCAGTCCCGGGATCTCTGCCTACGAGCAGTACTTC. Residues: CASSPGISAYEQYF.

The chain carries TRBV19 and TRBJ2-2, with TRBD2 identical over 11 bases. Germline V CDR1 and CDR2: LNHDA, SQIVND (reference sequence). The CDR3 runs to 18 residues. Trimming cost V 6 bases and J 5 bases; bases outside gene matches: 14. CDR3 loop: CASSRKDSGRARTGELFF. The CDR3, as DNA: TGTGCCAGTAGCCGGAAAGATAGCGGGAGGGCACGAACCGGGGAGCTGTTTTTT.

This clone was recorded a few times. The V gene is TRBV14, the J gene TRBJ1-2; D call uncertain. Germline V gene lookup returns CDR1 SGHDN and CDR2 FVKESK. This CDR3 is 14 amino acids long. The V gene lost 1 base and the J gene lost 4 bases, with 10 bases spanning the gap. The CDR3 region is CASSQVTTGYGYTF. The DNA for the CDR3 is TGTGCCAGCAGCCAAGTAACCACGGGCTATGGCTACACCTTC. Supplemented by reference TRBV14 and TRBJ1-2, the full variable domain reads EAGVTQFPSHSVIEKGQTVTLRCDPISGHDNLYWYRRVMGKEIKFLLHFVKESKQDESGMPNNRFLAERTGGTYSTLKVQPAELEDSGVYFCASSQVTTGYGYTFGSGTRLTVV.

V usage is TRBV30 and J usage is TRBJ2-1; D possibly corresponds to TRBD1 (5 bases). V was pared by 4 bases and J by 9 bases, with 16 bases between. The CDR3 extends over 13 amino acids. From germline, CDR1 is GTSNPN and CDR2 SVGIG (reference sequence). In DNA form, the CDR3 reads TGTGCCTGGAACGTACAGGTGGTCGGTGAGCAGTTCTTC. Translated, it gives CAWNVQVVGEQFF. The whole variable domain, filled in from reference TRBV30 and TRBJ2-1, reads SQTIHQWPATLVQPVGSPLSLECTVEGTSNPNLYWYRQAAGRGLQLLFYSVGIGQISSEVPQNLSASRPQDRQFILSSKKLLLSDSGFYLCAWNVQVVGEQFFGPGTRLTVL.

V usage is TRBV6-1 and J usage is TRBJ1-1; D not resolved. The CDR3 spans 16 residues. Trimming took 3 bases from V and 0 from J, leaving 14 bases between them. In germline, CDR1 is MNHNS, CDR2 SASEGT. CDR3 in DNA: TGTGCCAGCAGTGATGCGGGCAGCCTCCTGAACACTGAAGCTTTCTTT. Its translation is CASSDAGSLLNTEAFF.